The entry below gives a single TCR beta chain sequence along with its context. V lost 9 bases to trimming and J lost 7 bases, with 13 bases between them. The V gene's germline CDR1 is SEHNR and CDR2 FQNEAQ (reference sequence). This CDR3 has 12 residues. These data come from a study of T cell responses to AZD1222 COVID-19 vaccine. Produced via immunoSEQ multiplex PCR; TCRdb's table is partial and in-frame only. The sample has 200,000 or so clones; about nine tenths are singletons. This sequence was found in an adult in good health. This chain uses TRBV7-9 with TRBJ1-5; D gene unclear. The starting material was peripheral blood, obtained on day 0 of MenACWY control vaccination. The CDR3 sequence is CASQTSNQPQHF. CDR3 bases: TGTGCCAGTCAAACTAGTAACCAGCCCCAGCATTTT.